The clone carrying this T cell receptor (beta chain) was counted at least ten times. The antigen remains undetermined. This sample was included in a study of regulatory T cells in long-lasting Graves disease. Arm-PCR of CDR3 regions and iRepertoire HTBI primers were used to build TCR beta libraries. In the original workflow: Sample data revealed approximately 62 TRBV and 12 to 15 TRBJ segments. TCRdb passed the multiplex PCR reads through MiXCR, listing each CDR3 protein once. The V and J calls reflect TCRdb's pipeline rather than the authors' work. Of around 450,000 distinct CDR3 sequences listed, roughly 21% were seen once; the top ten hold about 6.6%. The CDR3 length is 19 residues. Germline lookup yields CDR1 MDHEN and CDR2 SYDVKM. V lost 3 bases, J lost 0 bases, and 18 bases lay in between. Whole-study findings and limits: New patients shared fewer public clonotypes (around 880) than persistent patients did (around 2,900). With persistent disease, TRBV28, TRBJ1-2 and TRBJ2-5 were the favored segments.

Time point indicated: persistent/refractory GD, antithyroid drugs over 5 years with positive TRAb. Researchers made the TCR library from RNA that was extracted from PBMCs. As collected, the peripheral blood samples measured 7 to 9.5 milliliters each and went into EDTA tubes. The sequencing used peripheral blood mononuclear cells (PBMCs), collected when the disease was refractory, from a patient treated with antithyroid drugs. The sequence derives from a female donor with Graves disease. This sequence joins TRBV28 and TRBJ2-6, with D perhaps assigned TRBD1 or TRBD2 (6 bases each). The chain's CDR3 is CASSFPRGGRLSGANVLTF. CDR3 DNA sequence: TGTGCCAGCAGTTTCCCCAGGGGAGGCAGGCTCTCTGGGGCCAACGTCCTGACTTTC.